One and the same sample provided the 21 T cell receptor beta chains below, sequenced in a study of sequential checkpoint blockade in melanoma. Sample treatment: randomized to nivolumab then ipilimumab (arm A) or the reverse (arm B). Libraries were prepared by immunoSEQ multiplex PCR; TCRdb keeps only in-frame clonotypes and omits some of them. The sample includes more than 3,000 clones, roughly 24% of them seen just once. Here the sequenced sample was tumor tissue (inferred from file names), taken from a patient given nivolumab and ipilimumab in sequence. The receptors were sampled from a human donor with melanoma.

The gene calls are TRBV12-2 and TRBJ2-3; the DNA was not used to check the table's D call, TRBD1. TRBV12-2 is a known pseudogene. This CDR3 has 14 amino acids. The CDR3 DNA sequence: TGTGCCTGGGGGACAGGGGTTGAGGCAGATACGCAGTATTTT. It encodes CAWGTGVEADTQYF.

This clone was detected only a few times. V gene TRBV6-8 combines with J gene TRBJ1-3, with D maybe TRBD1 (6 bases). The CDR3 is 14 amino acids. V dropped 6 bases and J dropped 4 bases, with 13 bases sitting between them. From germline, CDR1 is MNHGY and CDR2 SAAAGT. In nucleotides, the CDR3 is TGTGCCAGCAGACTACAGGGTTTGGGAAACACCATATATTTT. Protein sequence: CASRLQGLGNTIYF.

This chain joins TRBV19 and TRBJ1-4, with D tentatively TRBD1 (5 bases). Looked up from germline, CDR1 is LNHDA and CDR2 is SQIVND (reference sequence). Trimming stripped 5 bases from V and 5 bases from J, with 12 bases between. CDR3 length: 14 residues. The CDR3 DNA sequence: TGTGCCAGTAGTGCAGGGAGAGGAAATGAAAAACTGTTTTTT. Translating it yields CASSAGRGNEKLFF.

The chain recombines TRBV12-5 with TRBJ2-3; no definite D call. This CDR3 contains 13 residues. Trimming stripped 2 bases from V and 0 bases from J, with 3 bases between. The germline gives CDR1 LGHNT, CDR2 FRNRAP. In nucleotides, the CDR3 is TGTGCTAGTGGTTTGTCTAGCACAGATACGCAGTATTTT. Translating it yields CASGLSSTDTQYF.

By share of the sample, this clone is medium-sized. The V and J genes are TRBV11-3 and TRBJ2-2, with no clear D. The germline CDR1 and CDR2 sequences are SGHNT and YENEEA. V was clipped by 6 bases and J by 1 base, with 9 bases between them. This CDR3 has 14 residues. Here the CDR3 reads CASRTSGNTGELFF. The CDR3 bases are TGTGCCAGCAGGACGTCAGGGAACACCGGGGAGCTGTTTTTT.

CDR3 loop: CASSFSPFGLAKSNEQFF. CDR3 in DNA: TGCGCCAGCAGCTTTAGTCCTTTTGGACTAGCAAAGTCCAATGAGCAGTTCTTC. The chain carries TRBV5-1 and TRBJ2-1; 8 positions agree with TRBD2. The CDR3 spans 18 residues. Germline-derived CDR1 and CDR2 are SGHRS and YFSETQ. V trimming: 2 bases; J trimming: 6 bases; junction bases outside the gene matches: 16.

The CDR3 sequence: CASSTSGGNTGELFF. Here the CDR3 DNA reads TGTGCCAGTAGTACCAGCGGGGGGAACACCGGGGAGCTGTTTTTT. The rearrangement links TRBV19 to TRBJ2-2, with TRBD2 matching 8 bases. The CDR3 spans 15 residues. Germline V gene lookup returns CDR1 LNHDA and CDR2 SQIVND (reference sequence). The V gene end was trimmed by 4 bases and the J gene end by 1 base; junction bases not matched to a gene: 2.

This clone was counted many times. The V call is TRBV11-3, the J call TRBJ2-5; tentatively, D is TRBD1 (5 bases). Germline V gene sequence: CDR1 SGHNT, CDR2 YENEEA. The CDR3 runs 15 residues. V was clipped by 8 bases and J by 4 bases, with 20 bases between them. For the CDR3, the DNA is TGTGCCAGCCAAATACGAAGTGGGGCTGGAGAGACCCAGTACTTC. This sequence encodes CASQIRSGAGETQYF. Full variable domain (rest looked up from reference TRBV11-3 and TRBJ2-5): EAGVVQSPRYKIIEKKQPVAFWCNPISGHNTLYWYLQNLGQGPELLIRYENEEAVDDSQLPKDRFSAERLKGVDSTLKIQPAELGDSAVYLCASQIRSGAGETQYFGPGTRLLVL.

The V and J genes are TRBV19 and TRBJ2-5; the D is unclear. CDR3 length: 13 residues. Trimming left V 4 bases short and J 5 bases short, with 11 bases between. Germline CDR1 LNHDA, CDR2 SQIVND (reference sequence). CDR3 residues: CASSTLISETQYF. The CDR3 DNA follows: TGTGCCAGTAGTACCTTAATCTCGGAGACCCAGTACTTC.

This clone was found a few times. The junction differs from germline at one of its ends, possibly a read error. The chain has TRBV6-8 and TRBJ2-3; 14 nucleotides line up with TRBD2. This CDR3 contains 16 residues. The germline CDR1 and CDR2 sequences are MNHGY and SAAAGT. This chain's CDR3 is CASSDSTSGGADTQYF. CDR3 coding DNA: TGTGCCAGCAGTGACTCGACTAGCGGGGGGGCAGATACGCAGTATTTT.

This clone was picked up a small number of times. V is TRBV6-8 and J is TRBJ2-7; 13 nucleotides agree with TRBD2. Germline V gene lookup returns CDR1 MNHGY and CDR2 SAAAGT. Trimming at V came to 8 bases and at J to 2 bases, leaving 9 bases not matched to a gene. CDR3 length: 16 amino acids. The CDR3 DNA reads TGTGCCAGCGGGACTAGCGGGGACCTTCTACCCTACGAGCAGTACTTC. Encoded protein: CASGTSGDLLPYEQYF.

In this sample, this clone is large (0.1 to 1%). This chain connects TRBV9 to TRBJ2-2; TRBD2 might be the D (6 bases). The length of the CDR3 is 16 residues. Germline V gene sequence: CDR1 SGDLS, CDR2 YYNGEE. The germline V and J ends were trimmed by 1 base and 4 bases, with 14 bases remaining between them. As DNA, the CDR3 is TGTGCCAGCAGCGTATCGATCGGGACTCCCACCGGGGAGCTGTTTTTT. This gives the protein CASSVSIGTPTGELFF. Looking up the rest from reference TRBV9 and TRBJ2-2 gives the full variable domain: DSGVTQTPKHLITATGQRVTLRCSPRSGDLSVYWYQQSLDQGLQFLIQYYNGEERAKGNILERFSAQQFPDLHSELNLSSLELGDSALYFCASSVSIGTPTGELFFGEGSRLTVL.

This sequence joins TRBV9 and TRBJ2-7; D is perhaps TRBD1 (5 bases). Trimming cost V 0 bases and J 3 bases, with 10 bases left between them. There are 14 residues in the CDR3. CDR1 and CDR2 (germline): SGDLS, YYNGEE. The CDR3 here is CASSVDVRDYEQYF. CDR3 DNA sequence: TGTGCCAGCAGCGTAGATGTCAGGGACTACGAGCAGTACTTC.

V gene TRBV6-1 combines with J gene TRBJ2-7; D is possibly TRBD1 (5 bases). V lost 1 base and J lost 3, with 16 bases in between. Germline V gene lookup returns CDR1 MNHNS and CDR2 SASEGT. The CDR3 totals 16 residues. CDR3 sequence: CASSEGQSYPFYEQYF. The CDR3 DNA reads TGTGCCAGCAGTGAAGGACAGTCCTATCCGTTCTACGAGCAGTACTTC.

The rearrangement uses TRBV29-1 and TRBJ1-2, with D hard to call. In germline, CDR1 is SQVTM, CDR2 ANQGSEA. Trimming cost V 2 bases and J 4 bases, with 11 bases left between them. The CDR3 runs 13 residues. Here the CDR3 reads CSVEWQERYGYTF. The CDR3 nucleotides are TGCAGCGTTGAATGGCAGGAGCGCTATGGCTACACCTTC.

V and J are TRBV7-1 and TRBJ2-3, with no clear D. TRBV7-1 is reported as an ORF; its role is uncertain. CDR3 length: 13 amino acids. V was pared by 4 bases and J by 6 bases, with 11 bases between. The CDR3 loop reads CASSFTPLDTQYF. CDR3 DNA sequence: TGTGCCAGCAGCTTCACGCCTCTGGATACGCAGTATTTT.

The chain carries TRBV5-1 and TRBJ2-2; maybe TRBD1 (6 bases). The V gene lost 4 bases and the J gene lost 6 bases, with 13 bases spanning the gap. This CDR3 is built from 14 residues. CDR1 is SGHRS and CDR2 is YFSETQ in the germline V gene. The CDR3 loop reads CASSVTTGPGELFF. The CDR3 DNA reads as TGCGCCAGCAGCGTAACCACAGGGCCCGGGGAGCTGTTTTTT.

This sequence joins TRBV6-8 and TRBJ1-4, with 7 bases matching TRBD1. The V and J ends lost 5 bases and 3 bases, in that order; junction bases with no gene match: 3. Germline loops: CDR1 MNHGY, CDR2 SAAAGT. The CDR3 has 14 amino acids. The CDR3 region is CASSAGTANEKLFF. The CDR3 bases are TGTGCCAGCAGTGCTGGGACAGCTAATGAAAAACTGTTTTTT.

This chain links TRBV5-1 with TRBJ1-1; maybe TRBD1 (6 bases). Between the trimmed V and J ends, which lost 2 bases and 4 bases, there was a span of 15 bases. The germline V gene encodes CDR1 SGHRS and CDR2 YFSETQ. The CDR3 totals 15 residues. The CDR3 DNA sequence: TGCGCCAGCAGCTTATCAGGGGACGTTAGCACTGAAGCTTTCTTT. Protein product: CASSLSGDVSTEAFF.

The table lists this clone with a few counts. The CDR3 DNA reads TGCGCCAGCAGCCAAGCCCACAAGAGGGGCAGCGTGGGGTACGAGCAGTACTTC. Translated, it gives CASSQAHKRGSVGYEQYF. The chain couples TRBV4-1 to TRBJ2-7; D is possibly TRBD1 or TRBD2 (5 bases each). Germline V gene sequence: CDR1 MGHRA, CDR2 YSYEKL. V was cut by 1 base and J by 4 bases, with 23 bases left in between. This CDR3 region has 18 residues.

The chain is built from TRBV19 and TRBJ2-3; TRBD2 matches 7 bases. CDR1 and CDR2 from the germline V gene are LNHDA and SQIVND (reference sequence). V trimming: 6 bases; J trimming: 2 bases; junction bases outside the gene matches: 11. The CDR3 loop spans 16 amino acids. The CDR3 DNA is TGTGCCAGTAGGGAATCCCTCGCGGGAGACACAGATACGCAGTATTTT. It specifies CASRESLAGDTDTQYF.